The clone carrying this T cell receptor beta chain was counted between two and nine times. This record belongs to a study of blood T cell repertoires in COVID-19. Study overall: Samples taken during acute and convalescent COVID-19 were collected in the United States, Italy and Spain. Sample material is recorded as cDNA or gDNA derived from T cells, B-cell-depleted T cells, or PBMCs.

The V gene's germline CDR1 is ENHRY and CDR2 SYGVKD. V lost 5 bases, J lost 5 bases, and 7 bases lay in between. The CDR3 contains 11 residues. Original methodology: Estimation of nucleated cell counts was performed using reference gene primer amplification. The protocol was immunoSEQ multiplex PCR, while the TCRdb copy is restricted to in-frame clones and leaves out a portion. V and J calls plus clone size are reproduced from that table; the DNA served to infer D and trimming. The data contain 100,000 to 150,000 clones, approximately 85% of them singletons. Sequencing input: peripheral blood. This rearrangement joins TRBV10-3 to TRBJ2-7, with TRBD1 as a possible D gene (6 bases). The receptor was derived from a man aged 80 or over with active or convalescent COVID-19. The CDR3, as DNA: TGTGCCATCAGTAACAGGGACGAGCAGTACTTC. This codes for CAISNRDEQYF.